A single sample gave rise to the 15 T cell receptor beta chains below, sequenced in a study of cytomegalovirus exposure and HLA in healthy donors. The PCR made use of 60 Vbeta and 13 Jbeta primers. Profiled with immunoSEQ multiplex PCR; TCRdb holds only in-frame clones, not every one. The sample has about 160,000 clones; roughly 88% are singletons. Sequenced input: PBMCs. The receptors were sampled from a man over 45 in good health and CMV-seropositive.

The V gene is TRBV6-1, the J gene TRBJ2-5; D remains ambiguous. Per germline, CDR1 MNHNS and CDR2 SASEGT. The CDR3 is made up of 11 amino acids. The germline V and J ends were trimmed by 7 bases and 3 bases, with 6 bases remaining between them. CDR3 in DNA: TGTGCCAGCACCCTAGAAGAGACCCAGTACTTC. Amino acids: CASTLEETQYF.

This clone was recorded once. The CDR3 DNA is TGCGCCAGCAGCCAAGCCGGCCTCGGAACTAGCGGGACAGATACGCAGTATTTT. Protein: CASSQAGLGTSGTDTQYF. The chain recombines TRBV5-1 with TRBJ2-3, with 9 bases lining up with TRBD2. The V gene end was trimmed by 4 bases and the J gene end by 3 bases; junction bases not matched to a gene: 15. CDR1 is SGHRS and CDR2 is YFSETQ in the germline V gene. The CDR3 totals 18 residues.

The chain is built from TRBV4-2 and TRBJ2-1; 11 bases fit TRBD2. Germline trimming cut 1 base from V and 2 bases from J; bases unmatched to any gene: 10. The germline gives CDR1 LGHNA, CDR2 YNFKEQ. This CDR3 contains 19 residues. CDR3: CASSQVAGLAGLTYNEQFF. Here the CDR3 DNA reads TGTGCCAGCAGCCAAGTAGCCGGACTAGCGGGTCTCACCTACAATGAGCAGTTCTTC.

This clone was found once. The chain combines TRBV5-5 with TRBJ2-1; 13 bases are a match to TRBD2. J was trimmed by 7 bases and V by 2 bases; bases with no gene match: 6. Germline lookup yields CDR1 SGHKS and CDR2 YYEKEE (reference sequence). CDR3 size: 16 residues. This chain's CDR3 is CASSFWTSGSENEQFF. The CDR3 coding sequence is TGTGCCAGCAGCTTTTGGACTAGCGGGAGTGAGAATGAGCAGTTCTTC.

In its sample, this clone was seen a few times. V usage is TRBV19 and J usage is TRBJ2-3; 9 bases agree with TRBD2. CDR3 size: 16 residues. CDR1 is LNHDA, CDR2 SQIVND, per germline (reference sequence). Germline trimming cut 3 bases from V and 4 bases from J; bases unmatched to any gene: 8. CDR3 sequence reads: CASSISRGGPADTQYF. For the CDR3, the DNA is TGTGCCAGTAGTATTTCGCGGGGGGGCCCGGCAGATACGCAGTATTTT.

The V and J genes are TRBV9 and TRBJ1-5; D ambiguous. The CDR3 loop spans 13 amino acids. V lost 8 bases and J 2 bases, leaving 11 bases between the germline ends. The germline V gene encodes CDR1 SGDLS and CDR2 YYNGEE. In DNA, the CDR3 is TGTGCCAGAATTATCGGAGGCAATCAGCCCCAGCATTTT. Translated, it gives CARIIGGNQPQHF.

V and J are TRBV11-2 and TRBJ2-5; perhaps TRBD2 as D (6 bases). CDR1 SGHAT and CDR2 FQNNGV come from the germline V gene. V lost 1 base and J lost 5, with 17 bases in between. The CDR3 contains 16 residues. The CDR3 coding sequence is TGTGCCAGCAGCTTAGCGACTAGTAAAGAACGGGAGACCCAGTACTTC. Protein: CASSLATSKERETQYF.

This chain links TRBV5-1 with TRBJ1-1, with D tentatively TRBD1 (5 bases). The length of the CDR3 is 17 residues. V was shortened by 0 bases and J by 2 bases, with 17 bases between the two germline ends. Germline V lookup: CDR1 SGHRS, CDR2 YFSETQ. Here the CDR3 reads CASSLVIQGGKNTEAFF. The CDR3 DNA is TGCGCCAGCAGCTTGGTTATTCAGGGTGGAAAAAACACTGAAGCTTTCTTT. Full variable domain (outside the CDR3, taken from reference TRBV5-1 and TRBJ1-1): KAGVTQTPRYLIKTRGQQVTLSCSPISGHRSVSWYQQTPGQGLQFLFEYFSETQRNKGNFPGRFSGRQFSNSRSEMNVSTLELGDSALYLCASSLVIQGGKNTEAFFGQGTRLTVV.

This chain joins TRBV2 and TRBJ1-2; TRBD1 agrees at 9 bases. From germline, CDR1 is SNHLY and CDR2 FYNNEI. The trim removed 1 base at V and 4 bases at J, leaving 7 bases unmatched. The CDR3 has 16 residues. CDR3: CASSEVGQGLTYGYTF. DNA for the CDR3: TGTGCCAGCAGTGAAGTTGGACAGGGGCTAACCTATGGCTACACCTTC. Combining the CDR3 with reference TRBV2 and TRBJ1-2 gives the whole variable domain EPEVTQTPSHQVTQMGQEVILRCVPISNHLYFYWYRQILGQKVEFLVSFYNNEISEKSEIFDDQFSVERPDGSNFTLKIRSTKLEDSAMYFCASSEVGQGLTYGYTFGSGTRLTVV.

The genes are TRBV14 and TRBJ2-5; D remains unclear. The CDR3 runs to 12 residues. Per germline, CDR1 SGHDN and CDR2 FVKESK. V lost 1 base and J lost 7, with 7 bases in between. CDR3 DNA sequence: TGTGCCAGCAGCCAAGGGCTAGGGACCCAGTACTTC. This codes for CASSQGLGTQYF. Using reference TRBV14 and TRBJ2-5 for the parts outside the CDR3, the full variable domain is EAGVTQFPSHSVIEKGQTVTLRCDPISGHDNLYWYRRVMGKEIKFLLHFVKESKQDESGMPNNRFLAERTGGTYSTLKVQPAELEDSGVYFCASSQGLGTQYFGPGTRLLVL.

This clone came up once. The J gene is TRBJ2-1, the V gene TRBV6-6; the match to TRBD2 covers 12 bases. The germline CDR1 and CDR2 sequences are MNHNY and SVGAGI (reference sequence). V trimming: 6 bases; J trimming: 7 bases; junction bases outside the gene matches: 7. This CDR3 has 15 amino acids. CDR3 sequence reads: CASSLAGGPGNEQFF. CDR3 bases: TGTGCCAGCAGCCTAGCGGGAGGGCCGGGGAATGAGCAGTTCTTC.

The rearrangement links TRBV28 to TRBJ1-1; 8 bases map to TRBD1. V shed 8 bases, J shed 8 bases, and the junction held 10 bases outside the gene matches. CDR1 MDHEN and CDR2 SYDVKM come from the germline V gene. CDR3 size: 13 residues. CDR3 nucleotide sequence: TGTGCCAGCCGGCGACAGGGGCGGATAGAAGCTTTCTTT. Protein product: CASRRQGRIEAFF.

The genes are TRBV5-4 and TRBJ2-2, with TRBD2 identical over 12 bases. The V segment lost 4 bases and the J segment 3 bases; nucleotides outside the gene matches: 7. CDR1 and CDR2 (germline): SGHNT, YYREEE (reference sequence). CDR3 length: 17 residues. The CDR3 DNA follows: TGTGCCAGCAGCACCCGACTAGCGGGAGAATACACCGGGGAGCTGTTTTTT. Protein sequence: CASSTRLAGEYTGELFF.

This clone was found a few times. The DNA of the CDR3 is TGTGCCAGCAGTGGGGGACAGGGGGATACTGAAGCTTTCTTT. Its translation: CASSGGQGDTEAFF. V gene TRBV2 combines with J gene TRBJ1-1; 11 positions agree with TRBD1. CDR3 length: 14 amino acids. The germline CDR1 and CDR2 sequences are SNHLY and FYNNEI. J gave up 5 bases and V 4 bases, and 3 bases lay outside the gene matches.

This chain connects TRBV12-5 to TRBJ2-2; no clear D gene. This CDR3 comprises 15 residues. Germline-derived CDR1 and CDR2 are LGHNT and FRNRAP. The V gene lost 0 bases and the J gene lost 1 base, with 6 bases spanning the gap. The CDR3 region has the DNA TGTGCTAGTGGTTTGGTACACCAGAACACCGGGGAGCTGTTTTTT. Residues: CASGLVHQNTGELFF.